One TCR beta chain is described in this entry. This record belongs to a study of blood T cell repertoires in COVID-19. About the research overall: Collection of acute and convalescent COVID-19 samples took place in the United States, Italy and Spain. PBMCs, B-cell-depleted T cells, or T cells were the source of the cDNA or gDNA that made up the material.

Patients from Seattle were sampled longitudinally, starting during active infection. Per the original data handling: Estimation of nucleated cell counts was performed using reference gene primer amplification. Measured with immunoSEQ multiplex PCR; TCRdb has only the in-frame clones, and not every one. V and J calls and clone size are as listed in that table; D and trimming were resolved from the DNA. The profile shows about 420,000 clones, around 90% of them singletons. The sequencing input was peripheral blood. The TCR originated in a man aged 18 to 30 with COVID-19, enrolled during active disease.

The CDR3 region is CASSLTFGEETQYF. CDR3 nucleotides: TGTGCCAGCAGCTTAACTTTTGGAGAAGAGACCCAGTACTTC. The chain employs TRBV7-9 and TRBJ2-5; no reliable D call. V was trimmed by 2 bases and J by 3 bases, leaving 10 bases between them. This CDR3 contains 14 residues. Germline assignment: CDR1 SEHNR and CDR2 FQNEAQ (reference sequence).